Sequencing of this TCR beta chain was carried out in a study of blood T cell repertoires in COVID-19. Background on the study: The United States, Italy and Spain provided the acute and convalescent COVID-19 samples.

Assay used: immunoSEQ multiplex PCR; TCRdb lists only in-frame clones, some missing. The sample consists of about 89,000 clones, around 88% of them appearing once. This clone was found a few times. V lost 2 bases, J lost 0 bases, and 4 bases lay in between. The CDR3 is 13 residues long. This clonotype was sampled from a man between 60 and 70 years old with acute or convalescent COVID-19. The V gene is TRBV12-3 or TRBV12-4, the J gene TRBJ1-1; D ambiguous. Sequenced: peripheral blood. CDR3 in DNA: TGTGCCAGCAGTTTACTCGTGAACACTGAAGCTTTCTTT. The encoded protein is CASSLLVNTEAFF.